The following is a TCR beta chain sequence with its context. Authors' data handling: Estimation of nucleated cell counts was performed using reference gene primer amplification. Profiled with immunoSEQ multiplex PCR; TCRdb holds only in-frame clones, not every one. V and J calls plus clone size are reproduced from that table; the DNA served to infer D and trimming. This table holds about 130,000 clones, 80% to 85% found once. This entry comes from a study of blood T cell repertoires in COVID-19. Overall study: Sample material is recorded as cDNA or gDNA derived from T cells, B-cell-depleted T cells, or PBMCs.

Trimming took 2 bases from V and 6 from J; bases not matched to a gene: 7. The CDR3 totals 16 residues. Germline values: CDR1 KGHDR, CDR2 SFDVKD. This TCR was sampled from a man aged 55 to 69 with acute or convalescent COVID-19. The sequenced sample was peripheral blood. This rearrangement joins TRBV24-1 to TRBJ2-1, with 9 bases matching TRBD1. This CDR3 is CATSDSGTGWSNEQFF. CDR3 in DNA: TGTGCCACCAGTGATTCCGGGACAGGGTGGAGCAATGAGCAGTTCTTC.